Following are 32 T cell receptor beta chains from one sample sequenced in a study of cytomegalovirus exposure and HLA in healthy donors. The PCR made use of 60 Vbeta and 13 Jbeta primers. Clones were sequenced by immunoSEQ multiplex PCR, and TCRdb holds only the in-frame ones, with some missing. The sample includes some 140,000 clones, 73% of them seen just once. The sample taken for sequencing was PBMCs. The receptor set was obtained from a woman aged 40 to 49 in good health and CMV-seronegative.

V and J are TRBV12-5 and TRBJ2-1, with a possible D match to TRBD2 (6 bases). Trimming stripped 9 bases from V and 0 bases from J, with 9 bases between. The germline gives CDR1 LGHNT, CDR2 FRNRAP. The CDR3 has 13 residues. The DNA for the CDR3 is TGTGCTAGCGGGGGATCCTCCTACAATGAGCAGTTCTTC. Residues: CASGGSSYNEQFF.

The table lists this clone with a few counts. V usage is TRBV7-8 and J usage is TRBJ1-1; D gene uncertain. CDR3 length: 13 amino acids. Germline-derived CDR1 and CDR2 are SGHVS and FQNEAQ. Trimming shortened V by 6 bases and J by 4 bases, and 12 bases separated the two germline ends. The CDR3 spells CASSTLLITEAFF. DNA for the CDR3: TGTGCCAGCAGTACTCTCCTCATCACTGAAGCTTTCTTT.

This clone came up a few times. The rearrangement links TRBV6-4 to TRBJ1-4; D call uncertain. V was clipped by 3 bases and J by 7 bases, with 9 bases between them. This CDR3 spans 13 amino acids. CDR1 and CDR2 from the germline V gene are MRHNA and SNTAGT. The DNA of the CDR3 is TGTGCCAGCAGTGAAAAAGCGGGTGAAAAACTGTTTTTT. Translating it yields CASSEKAGEKLFF.

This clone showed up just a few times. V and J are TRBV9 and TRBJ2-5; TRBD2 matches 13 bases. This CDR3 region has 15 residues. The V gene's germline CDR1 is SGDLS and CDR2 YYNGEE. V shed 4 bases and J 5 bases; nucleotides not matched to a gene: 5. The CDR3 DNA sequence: TGTGCCAGCAGCCGGACTAGCGGGGGAAGGGAGACCCAGTACTTC. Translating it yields CASSRTSGGRETQYF.

CDR3 protein: CASSLRQGGQPQHF. The CDR3 region has the DNA TGCGCCAGCAGCTTGAGGCAGGGAGGACAGCCCCAGCATTTT. This chain links TRBV5-1 with TRBJ1-5; D may be TRBD1 (5 bases). Germline loops: CDR1 SGHRS, CDR2 YFSETQ. Trimming removed 1 base at V and 7 bases at J, with 12 bases between. The CDR3 sequence is 14 residues long.

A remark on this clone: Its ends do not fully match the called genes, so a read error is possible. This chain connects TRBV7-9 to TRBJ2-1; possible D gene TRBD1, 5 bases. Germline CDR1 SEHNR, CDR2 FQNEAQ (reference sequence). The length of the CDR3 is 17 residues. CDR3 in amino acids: CSSSSNIGASSYNEQFF. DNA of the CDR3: TGTTCCAGCAGCTCCAACATAGGGGCGAGCTCCTACAATGAGCAGTTCTTC.

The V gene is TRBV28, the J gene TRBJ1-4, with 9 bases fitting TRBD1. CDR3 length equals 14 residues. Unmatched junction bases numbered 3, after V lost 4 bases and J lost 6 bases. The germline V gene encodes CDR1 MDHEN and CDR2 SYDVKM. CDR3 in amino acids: CASSWTGADEKLFF. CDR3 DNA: TGTGCCAGCAGTTGGACAGGGGCGGATGAAAAACTGTTTTTT.

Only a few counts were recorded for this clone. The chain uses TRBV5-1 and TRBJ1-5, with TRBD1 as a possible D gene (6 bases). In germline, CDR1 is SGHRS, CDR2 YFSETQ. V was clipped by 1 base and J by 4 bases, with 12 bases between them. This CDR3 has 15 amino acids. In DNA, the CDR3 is TGCGCCAGCAGCTTGACTGGGGGCGGGAATCAGCCCCAGCATTTT. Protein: CASSLTGGGNQPQHF.

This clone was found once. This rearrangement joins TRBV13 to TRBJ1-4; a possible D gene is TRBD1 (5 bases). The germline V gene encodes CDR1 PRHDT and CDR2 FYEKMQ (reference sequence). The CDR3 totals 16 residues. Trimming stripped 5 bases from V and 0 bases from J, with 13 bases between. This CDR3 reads CASSPSTESTNEKLFF. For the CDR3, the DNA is TGTGCCAGCAGCCCGTCGACAGAGTCAACTAATGAAAAACTGTTTTTT.

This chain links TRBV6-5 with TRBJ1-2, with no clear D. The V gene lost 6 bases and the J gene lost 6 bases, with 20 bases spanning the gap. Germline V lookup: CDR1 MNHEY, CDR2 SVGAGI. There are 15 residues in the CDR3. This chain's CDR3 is CASSQGSTGINGYTF. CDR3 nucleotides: TGTGCCAGCAGCCAAGGGTCGACGGGGATTAATGGCTACACCTTC.

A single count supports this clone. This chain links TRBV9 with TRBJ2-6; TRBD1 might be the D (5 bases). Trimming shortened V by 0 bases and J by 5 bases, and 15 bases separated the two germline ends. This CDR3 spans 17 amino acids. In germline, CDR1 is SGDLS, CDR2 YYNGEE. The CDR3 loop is CASSVDRNSGRANVLTF. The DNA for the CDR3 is TGTGCCAGCAGCGTAGACAGGAACTCTGGTAGGGCCAACGTCCTGACTTTC.

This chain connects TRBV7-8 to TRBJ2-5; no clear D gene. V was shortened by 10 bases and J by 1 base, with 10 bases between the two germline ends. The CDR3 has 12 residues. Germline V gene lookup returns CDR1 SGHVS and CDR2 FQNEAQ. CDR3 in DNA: TGTGCCACCAAGTCGGGCCAAGAGACCCAGTACTTC. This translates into CATKSGQETQYF.

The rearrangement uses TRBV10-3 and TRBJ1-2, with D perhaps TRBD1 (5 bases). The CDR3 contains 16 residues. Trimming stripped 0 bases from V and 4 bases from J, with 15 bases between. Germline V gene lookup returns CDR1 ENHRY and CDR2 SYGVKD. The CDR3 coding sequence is TGTGCCATCAGTGAGTCCGGGGGAGGGGAAGGCTATGGCTACACCTTC. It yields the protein CAISESGGGEGYGYTF.

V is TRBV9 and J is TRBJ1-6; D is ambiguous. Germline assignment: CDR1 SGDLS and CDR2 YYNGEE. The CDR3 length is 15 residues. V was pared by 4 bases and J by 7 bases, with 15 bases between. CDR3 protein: CASSPTDGENSPLHF. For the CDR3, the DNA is TGTGCCAGCAGCCCCACCGACGGGGAAAATTCACCCCTCCACTTT. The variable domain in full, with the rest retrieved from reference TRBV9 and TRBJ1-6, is DSGVTQTPKHLITATGQRVTLRCSPRSGDLSVYWYQQSLDQGLQFLIQYYNGEERAKGNILERFSAQQFPDLHSELNLSSLELGDSALYFCASSPTDGENSPLHFGNGTRLTVT.

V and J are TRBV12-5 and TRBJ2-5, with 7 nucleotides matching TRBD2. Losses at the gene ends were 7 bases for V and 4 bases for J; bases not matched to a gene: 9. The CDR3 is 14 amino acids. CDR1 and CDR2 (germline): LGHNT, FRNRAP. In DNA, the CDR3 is TGTGCTAGTGCCTATCCGGGGGGTACAGAGACCCAGTACTTC. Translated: CASAYPGGTETQYF. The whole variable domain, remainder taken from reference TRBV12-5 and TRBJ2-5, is DARVTQTPRHKVTEMGQEVTMRCQPILGHNTVFWYRQTMMQGLELLAYFRNRAPLDDSGMPKDRFSAEMPDATLATLKIQPSEPRDSAVYFCASAYPGGTETQYFGPGTRLLVL.

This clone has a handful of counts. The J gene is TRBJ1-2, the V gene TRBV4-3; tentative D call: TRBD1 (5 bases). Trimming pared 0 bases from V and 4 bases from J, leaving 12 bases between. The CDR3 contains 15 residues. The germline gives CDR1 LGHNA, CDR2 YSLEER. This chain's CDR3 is CASSQDHKGLYGYTF. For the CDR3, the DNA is TGCGCCAGCAGCCAAGACCACAAGGGGCTCTATGGCTACACCTTC.

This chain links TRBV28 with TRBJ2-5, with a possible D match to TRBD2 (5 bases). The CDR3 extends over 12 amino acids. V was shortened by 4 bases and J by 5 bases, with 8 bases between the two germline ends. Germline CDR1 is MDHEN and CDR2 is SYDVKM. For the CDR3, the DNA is TGTGCCAGCAGTTCTCCGGGGGAGACCCAGTACTTC. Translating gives CASSSPGETQYF.

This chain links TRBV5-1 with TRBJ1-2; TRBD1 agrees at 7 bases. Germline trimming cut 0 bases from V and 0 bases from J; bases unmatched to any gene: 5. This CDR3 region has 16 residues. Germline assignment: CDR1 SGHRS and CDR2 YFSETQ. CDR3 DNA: TGCGCCAGCAGCTTGGACGGCAGGGGGACTAACTATGGCTACACCTTC. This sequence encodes CASSLDGRGTNYGYTF. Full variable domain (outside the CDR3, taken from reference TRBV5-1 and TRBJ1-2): KAGVTQTPRYLIKTRGQQVTLSCSPISGHRSVSWYQQTPGQGLQFLFEYFSETQRNKGNFPGRFSGRQFSNSRSEMNVSTLELGDSALYLCASSLDGRGTNYGYTFGSGTRLTVV.

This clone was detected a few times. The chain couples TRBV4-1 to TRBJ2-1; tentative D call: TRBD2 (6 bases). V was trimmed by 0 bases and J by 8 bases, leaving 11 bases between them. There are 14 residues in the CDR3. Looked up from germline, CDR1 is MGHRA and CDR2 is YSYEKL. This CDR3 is CASSQEDGEDEQFF. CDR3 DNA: TGCGCCAGCAGCCAAGAGGACGGGGAGGATGAGCAGTTCTTC.

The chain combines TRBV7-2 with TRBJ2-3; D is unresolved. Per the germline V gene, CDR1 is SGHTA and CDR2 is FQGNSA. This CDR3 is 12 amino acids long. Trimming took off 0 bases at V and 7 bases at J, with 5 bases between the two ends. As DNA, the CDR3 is TGTGCCAGCAGCTTAGCACAAAATACGCAGTATTTT. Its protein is CASSLAQNTQYF.

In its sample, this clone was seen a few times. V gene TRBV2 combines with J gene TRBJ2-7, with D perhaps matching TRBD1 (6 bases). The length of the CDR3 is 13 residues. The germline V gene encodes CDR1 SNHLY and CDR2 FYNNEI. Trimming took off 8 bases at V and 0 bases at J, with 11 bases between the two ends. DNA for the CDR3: TGTGCCAGCGGCAGGGACACCTCCTACGAGCAGTACTTC. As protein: CASGRDTSYEQYF.

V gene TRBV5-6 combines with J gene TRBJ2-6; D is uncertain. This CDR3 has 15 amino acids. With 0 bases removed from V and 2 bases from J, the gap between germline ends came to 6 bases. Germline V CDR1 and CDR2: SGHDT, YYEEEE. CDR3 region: CASSLGGAGANVLTF. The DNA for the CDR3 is TGTGCCAGCAGCTTGGGAGGAGCTGGGGCCAACGTCCTGACTTTC.

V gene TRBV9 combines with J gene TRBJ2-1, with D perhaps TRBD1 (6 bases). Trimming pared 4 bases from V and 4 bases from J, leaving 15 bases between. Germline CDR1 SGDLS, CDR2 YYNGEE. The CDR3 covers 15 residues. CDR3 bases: TGTGCCAGCAGCCCTATGGACAGATTATACAATGAGCAGTTCTTC. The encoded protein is CASSPMDRLYNEQFF.

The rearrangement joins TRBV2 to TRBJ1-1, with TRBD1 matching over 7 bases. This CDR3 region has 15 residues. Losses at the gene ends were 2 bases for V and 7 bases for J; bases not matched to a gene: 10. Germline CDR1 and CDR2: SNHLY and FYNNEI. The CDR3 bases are TGTGCCAGCAGTGAATTAACCGGACAGGCAAATGAAGCTTTCTTT. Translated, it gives CASSELTGQANEAFF.

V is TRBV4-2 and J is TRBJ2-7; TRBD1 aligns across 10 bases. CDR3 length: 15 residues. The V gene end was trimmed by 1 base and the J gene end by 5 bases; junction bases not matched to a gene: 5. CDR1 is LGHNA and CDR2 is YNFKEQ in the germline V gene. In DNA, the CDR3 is TGTGCCAGCAGCCAAGGGGGGACAGGGGATAACGAGCAGTACTTC. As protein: CASSQGGTGDNEQYF.

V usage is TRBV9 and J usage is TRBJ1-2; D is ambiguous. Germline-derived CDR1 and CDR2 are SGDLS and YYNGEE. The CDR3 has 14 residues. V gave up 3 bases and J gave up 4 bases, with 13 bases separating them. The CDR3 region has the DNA TGTGCCAGCAGCGGAGAGGGAAACTTCTATGGCTACACCTTC. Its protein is CASSGEGNFYGYTF.

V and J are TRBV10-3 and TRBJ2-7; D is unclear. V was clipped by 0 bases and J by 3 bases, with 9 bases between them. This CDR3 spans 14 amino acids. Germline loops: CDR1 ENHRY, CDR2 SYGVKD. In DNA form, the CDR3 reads TGTGCCATCAGTGAGTCAGTTACTCTCTACGAGCAGTACTTC. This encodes CAISESVTLYEQYF.

CDR3 amino acids: CASSTSGGTDTQYF. CDR3 in DNA: TGTGCCAGCAGCACTAGCGGGGGCACAGATACGCAGTATTTT. The chain combines TRBV6-5 with TRBJ2-3; 10 nucleotides align to TRBD2. The J segment lost 1 base and the V segment lost 6 bases, leaving 1 base of the junction unmatched. The germline V gene has CDR1 MNHEY and CDR2 SVGAGI. The CDR3 sequence is 14 residues long.

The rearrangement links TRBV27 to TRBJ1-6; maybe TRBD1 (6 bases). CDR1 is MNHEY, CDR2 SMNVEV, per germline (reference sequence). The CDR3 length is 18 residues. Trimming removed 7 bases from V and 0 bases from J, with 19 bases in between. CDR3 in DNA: TGTGCCAGCACCTACTTAACAGGGCCCAACTCCTATAATTCACCCCTCCACTTT. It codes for CASTYLTGPNSYNSPLHF.

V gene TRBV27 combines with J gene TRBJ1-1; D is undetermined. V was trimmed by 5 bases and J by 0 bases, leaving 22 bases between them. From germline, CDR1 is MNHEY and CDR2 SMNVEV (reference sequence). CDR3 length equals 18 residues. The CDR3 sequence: CASSLTGNVGSLNTEAFF. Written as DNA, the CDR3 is TGTGCCAGCAGTCTTACGGGGAACGTTGGCAGTCTGAACACTGAAGCTTTCTTT.

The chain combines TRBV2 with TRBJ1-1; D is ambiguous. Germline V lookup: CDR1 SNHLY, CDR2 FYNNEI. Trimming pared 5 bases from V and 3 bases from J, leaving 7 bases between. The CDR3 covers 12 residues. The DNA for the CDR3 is TGTGCCAGCAGTCCAGTGGACACTGAAGCTTTCTTT. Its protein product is CASSPVDTEAFF.

In nucleotides, the CDR3 is TGTGCTAGTGGTTTGTCCGGGACAGGGTTGGCTACCGATCAGCCCCAGCATTTT. It specifies CASGLSGTGLATDQPQHF. The gene calls are TRBV12-5 and TRBJ1-5, with TRBD1 matching over 9 bases. The CDR3 has 18 amino acids. Germline V CDR1 and CDR2: LGHNT, FRNRAP. J was trimmed by 5 bases and V by 2 bases; bases with no gene match: 13.